This TCR beta chain originates from a study of cytomegalovirus exposure and HLA in healthy donors. The CDR3 spans 13 residues. The PCR contained 60 Vbeta and 13 Jbeta primers. Sequencing used immunoSEQ multiplex PCR; TCRdb keeps in-frame clones, though not all of them. The sample yields around 130,000 clones, over 60% seen once. This chain connects TRBV5-3 to TRBJ2-5; D may be TRBD1 (5 bases). The J call is doubtful: the DNA matches TRBJ2-7 better. TRBV5-3 carries the ORF label, with uncertain function. This TCR derives from a woman aged 60-70 years in good health and CMV-seronegative. The sample consisted of PBMCs. Written as DNA, the CDR3 is TGTGCCAGAAGCTTGGGACAGCCCTACGAGCAGTACTTC. Amino acid sequence: CARSLGQPYEQYF.